What follows are 15 T cell receptor beta chains derived from one specimen sequenced in a study of OX40 agonist ivuxolimab in advanced cancers. Libraries were prepared by immunoSEQ multiplex PCR; TCRdb keeps only in-frame clonotypes and omits some of them. The sample gives 65,000 to 90,000 clones, over 75% of which show up once; approximately 5% is in the top ten. Sample: CD4+ or CD8+ T cells sorted from blood, taken in a trial of the OX40 agonist ivuxolimab. Receptor source: an adult with an advanced solid tumor such as melanoma, head and neck, liver or kidney cancer.

The table lists this clone with a count of one. This rearrangement joins TRBV7-7 to TRBJ2-1; TRBD1 agrees at 9 bases. The CDR3 consists of 15 residues. Germline V CDR1 and CDR2: SSHAT, FNYEAQ (reference sequence). The V gene end was trimmed by 5 bases and the J gene end by 4 bases; junction bases not matched to a gene: 6. CDR3 region: CASSPTGGSYNEQFF. The CDR3, as DNA: TGTGCCAGCAGCCCCACAGGGGGCTCATACAATGAGCAGTTCTTC.

The V call is TRBV4-2, the J call TRBJ1-5; no definite D call. Trimming pared 5 bases from V and 4 bases from J, leaving 15 bases between. Germline V CDR1 and CDR2: LGHNA, YNFKEQ. The CDR3 is 15 amino acids. The CDR3 nucleotides are TGTGCCAGCAGCTTAGCGCTGGGGTCAAATCAGCCCCAGCATTTT. Amino acid sequence: CASSLALGSNQPQHF.

This clone was observed a single time. This chain connects TRBV30 to TRBJ2-3, with a weak D call TRBD2 (6 bases). The CDR3 totals 16 residues. Germline CDR1 is GTSNPN and CDR2 is SVGIG (reference sequence). V was pared by 3 bases and J by 6 bases, with 22 bases between. For the CDR3, the DNA is TGTGCCTGGAGGGGGGATGGAGGGAGGACGTGGGATACGCAGTATTTT. Protein product: CAWRGDGGRTWDTQYF.

The J gene is TRBJ1-5, the V gene TRBV19, with D maybe TRBD1 (6 bases). CDR3 length: 15 amino acids. Trimming left V 5 bases short and J 0 bases short, with 11 bases between. CDR1 and CDR2 (germline): LNHDA, SQIVND (reference sequence). Here the CDR3 DNA reads TGTGCCAGTAGTCTCCGGACAGATAGCAATCAGCCCCAGCATTTT. This gives the protein CASSLRTDSNQPQHF.

This chain uses TRBV7-8 with TRBJ1-2; 9 bases are shared with TRBD1. With 5 bases clipped from V and 4 bases from J, the junction kept 5 bases outside the gene matches. Germline-derived CDR1 and CDR2 are SGHVS and FQNEAQ. The CDR3 covers 14 residues. CDR3 DNA sequence: TGTGCCAGCAGCCGGACAGGGGATCCCTATGGCTACACCTTC. Translation gives CASSRTGDPYGYTF.

This rearrangement joins TRBV5-1 to TRBJ2-1, with D uncertain. The CDR3 is made up of 15 amino acids. Per the germline V gene, CDR1 is SGHRS and CDR2 is YFSETQ. V lost 4 bases and J lost 0, with 11 bases in between. This CDR3 reads CASSPTTSSYNEQFF. CDR3 DNA: TGCGCCAGCAGCCCGACCACGAGCTCCTACAATGAGCAGTTCTTC. Combining the CDR3 with reference TRBV5-1 and TRBJ2-1 gives the whole variable domain KAGVTQTPRYLIKTRGQQVTLSCSPISGHRSVSWYQQTPGQGLQFLFEYFSETQRNKGNFPGRFSGRQFSNSRSEMNVSTLELGDSALYLCASSPTTSSYNEQFFGPGTRLTVL.

This clone was seen a single time. This chain uses TRBV30 with TRBJ2-7; D gene ambiguous. CDR1 is GTSNPN, CDR2 SVGIG, per germline (reference sequence). The CDR3 is 12 amino acids. Trimming removed 0 bases from V and 7 bases from J, with 10 bases in between. CDR3 in amino acids: CAWSVVQGEQYF. CDR3 sequence (DNA): TGTGCCTGGAGTGTAGTTCAAGGTGAGCAGTACTTC. The whole variable domain, filled in from reference TRBV30 and TRBJ2-7, reads SQTIHQWPATLVQPVGSPLSLECTVEGTSNPNLYWYRQAAGRGLQLLFYSVGIGQISSEVPQNLSASRPQDRQFILSSKKLLLSDSGFYLCAWSVVQGEQYFGPGTRLTVT.

The V and J genes are TRBV4-2 and TRBJ2-7; 13 nucleotides match TRBD2. J gave up 2 bases and V 0 bases, and 7 bases lay outside the gene matches. Germline V gene lookup returns CDR1 LGHNA and CDR2 YNFKEQ. The CDR3 totals 18 residues. CDR3 sequence (DNA): TGTGCCAGCAGCCAAGAAGGGCCCGGGACTAGCGGGACCTACGAGCAGTACTTC. Amino acid sequence: CASSQEGPGTSGTYEQYF.

J is TRBJ2-7 and V is TRBV23-1; TRBD2 agrees at 14 bases. TRBV23-1 is reported as an ORF; its role is uncertain. The CDR3 is 17 residues long. Trimming cost V 3 bases and J 3 bases; bases outside gene matches: 7. The DNA of the CDR3 is TGCGCCAGCAGTCACGGGACTAGCGGGAGACCCGGCTACGAGCAGTACTTC. Translated: CASSHGTSGRPGYEQYF.

V and J are TRBV27 and TRBJ1-2, with 10 positions matching TRBD1. Germline V lookup: CDR1 MNHEY, CDR2 SMNVEV (reference sequence). V dropped 5 bases and J dropped 4; count of bases not matched to a gene: 4. The CDR3 spans 14 residues. CDR3 nucleotide sequence: TGTGCCAGCAGTACACGGACAGGGGGCTATGGCTACACCTTC. It encodes CASSTRTGGYGYTF.

The count of this clone is one. The rearrangement links TRBV9 to TRBJ2-7; D may match TRBD1 or TRBD2 (5 bases each). Germline-derived CDR1 and CDR2 are SGDLS and YYNGEE. CDR3 length: 13 amino acids. Between the trimmed V and J ends, which lost 0 bases and 2 bases, there was a span of 6 bases. The CDR3 protein is CASSVGDPYEQYF. The CDR3 DNA follows: TGTGCCAGCAGCGTAGGGGACCCCTACGAGCAGTACTTC.

The genes are TRBV7-2 and TRBJ1-5; 7 bases map to TRBD1. Germline V CDR1 and CDR2: SGHTA, FQGNSA. The junction had 10 bases not matched to a gene; V was cut back by 5 bases and J by 6 bases. The CDR3 totals 15 residues. The DNA for the CDR3 is TGTGCCAGCAGCCCCGGGACAGTTTATAGTCAGCCCCAGCATTTT. It translates to CASSPGTVYSQPQHF. The full variable domain, in which reference TRBV7-2 and TRBJ1-5 provide the parts outside the CDR3, is GAGVSQSPSNKVTEKGKDVELRCDPISGHTALYWYRQSLGQGLEFLIYFQGNSAPDKSGLPSDRFSAERTGGSVSTLTIQRTQQEDSAVYLCASSPGTVYSQPQHFGDGTRLSIL.

This chain uses TRBV27 with TRBJ1-5; 9 bases are a match to TRBD1. The CDR3 extends over 15 amino acids. V lost 5 bases and J lost 5; bases outside the gene matches: 7. The germline V gene encodes CDR1 MNHEY and CDR2 SMNVEV (reference sequence). In nucleotides, the CDR3 is TGTGCCAGCAGTACCCCCCGGGACAGGGATCAGCCCCAGCATTTT. Protein product: CASSTPRDRDQPQHF.

This chain uses TRBV7-8 with TRBJ2-3; 10 nucleotides line up with TRBD1. From germline, CDR1 is SGHVS and CDR2 FQNEAQ. Trimming at V came to 5 bases and at J to 1 base, leaving 12 bases not matched to a gene. The CDR3 sequence is 18 residues long. CDR3 nucleotides: TGTGCCAGCAGCCCCGAAATGACAGGGGGCCCGGGCACAGATACGCAGTATTTT. Translated, it gives CASSPEMTGGPGTDTQYF.

This clone was detected a few times. J is TRBJ2-2 and V is TRBV9; 8 bases map to TRBD2. The germline CDR1 and CDR2 sequences are SGDLS and YYNGEE. The ends lost 3 bases at V and 2 bases at J; junction bases unmatched: 12. This CDR3 contains 18 residues. CDR3: CASSASLAGVGNTGELFF. The CDR3 DNA sequence: TGTGCCAGCAGCGCATCGCTAGCGGGTGTTGGAAACACCGGGGAGCTGTTTTTT.